This entry lists 19 T cell receptor beta chains sequenced from one sample in a study of Ad26.COV2.S vaccination and SARS-CoV-2 variants. Libraries were prepared by immunoSEQ multiplex PCR; TCRdb keeps only in-frame clonotypes and omits some of them. Of about 380,000 clones listed, roughly four fifths are singletons. Stated treatment: roughly 18 received Ad26.COV2.S at low or high dose, single or two shots; several received placebo; per-sample allocation not given. Samples came from day 63 after the first vaccine or placebo injection. The specimen was peripheral blood, collected in a trial of Ad26.COV2.S vaccine versus placebo. These receptors all stem from a person aged 18 to 65 who received the Ad26.COV2.S COVID-19 vaccine or a placebo.

In the case of this clone: One junction end disagrees with the germline gene, perhaps due to a read error. V usage is TRBV6-6 and J usage is TRBJ2-2; D remains unclear. Germline V gives CDR1 MNHNY, CDR2 SVGAGI (reference sequence). CDR3 length equals 14 residues. The CDR3 nucleotides read TGTGCCAGCAGTTACCCGGACCGAACCGGCGAGCTGTTTTTT. Protein sequence: CASSYPDRTGELFF.

This clone appeared a few times. This chain uses TRBV9 with TRBJ1-4, with D tentatively TRBD1 (6 bases). The CDR3 consists of 17 residues. The germline V and J ends were trimmed by 4 bases and 0 bases, with 16 bases remaining between them. Germline values: CDR1 SGDLS, CDR2 YYNGEE. CDR3 DNA: TGTGCCAGCAGCCCCAACGAGGGGGTTGCAACTAATGAAAAACTGTTTTTT. Amino acid sequence: CASSPNEGVATNEKLFF.

V and J are TRBV7-9 and TRBJ1-1; no definite D call. CDR3 length: 13 amino acids. In germline, CDR1 is SEHNR, CDR2 FQNEAQ (reference sequence). Between the trimmed V and J ends, which lost 5 bases and 5 bases, there was a span of 12 bases. The CDR3 loop is CASSPTRWTEAFF. For the CDR3, the DNA is TGTGCCAGCAGCCCGACACGTTGGACTGAAGCTTTCTTT.

The chain links TRBV6-5 to TRBJ1-1; a weak D match, TRBD1 (5 bases). V was cut by 10 bases and J by 4 bases, with 16 bases left in between. The CDR3 is 13 amino acids. Per germline, CDR1 MNHEY and CDR2 SVGAGI. The CDR3 here is CATLDTGGTEAFF. The CDR3 DNA is TGTGCCACCTTGGACACGGGGGGCACTGAAGCTTTCTTT.

The chain links TRBV7-6 to TRBJ2-7; TRBD2 matches at 7 bases. Germline CDR1 SGHVS, CDR2 FNYEAQ. The length of the CDR3 is 15 residues. Trimming removed 3 bases from V and 3 bases from J; junction bases left unmatched: 8. The CDR3 region has the DNA TGTGCCAGCAGCTTGGCGGGGGACCTCTACTACGAGCAGTACTTC. It specifies CASSLAGDLYYEQYF.

The chain employs TRBV6-6 and TRBJ1-4; no definite D call. The CDR3 spans 14 residues. Germline-derived CDR1 and CDR2 are MNHNY and SVGAGI (reference sequence). Trimming took 4 bases from V and 3 from J, leaving 9 bases between them. In DNA form, the CDR3 reads TGTGCCAGCAGTTCAACGGTCCCTAATGAAAAACTGTTTTTT. This translates into CASSSTVPNEKLFF.

This chain uses TRBV19 with TRBJ1-2, with D maybe TRBD1 (5 bases). Germline V gene data show CDR1 as LNHDA and CDR2 as SQIVND (reference sequence). The V and J ends lost 8 bases and 1 base respectively, with 14 bases between them. CDR3 length: 14 amino acids. The CDR3 coding sequence is TGTGCCAGTGCGGGACTCCGATATAACTATGGCTACACCTTC. As protein: CASAGLRYNYGYTF.

CDR3 sequence reads: CASSTGLNTEAFF. The CDR3 region has the DNA TGTGCCAGCAGCACGGGACTGAACACTGAAGCTTTCTTT. The chain is built from TRBV11-2 and TRBJ1-1, with D perhaps matching TRBD1 (5 bases). The CDR3 totals 13 residues. V was clipped by 5 bases and J by 0 bases, with 7 bases between them. CDR1 and CDR2 (germline): SGHAT, FQNNGV. The complete variable domain, with remaining parts taken from reference TRBV11-2 and TRBJ1-1, reads EAGVAQSPRYKIIEKRQSVAFWCNPISGHATLYWYQQILGQGPKLLIQFQNNGVVDDSQLPKDRFSAERLKGVDSTLKIQPAKLEDSAVYLCASSTGLNTEAFFGQGTRLTVV.

A word on this clone: This same CDR3 is encoded by further DNA sequences in the sample. The rearrangement joins TRBV5-1 to TRBJ2-2; TRBD1 matches 8 bases. After removal of 0 bases from V and 5 bases from J, the junction contained 0 bases not matched to a gene. The CDR3 runs to 14 residues. The germline V gene has CDR1 SGHRS and CDR2 YFSETQ. CDR3 sequence: CASSLGQGTGELFF. The CDR3 coding sequence is TGCGCCAGCAGCTTGGGACAGGGGACCGGGGAGCTGTTTTTT.

The chain combines TRBV6-5 with TRBJ1-5, with D perhaps TRBD1 (6 bases). Germline assignment: CDR1 MNHEY and CDR2 SVGAGI. V gave up 6 bases and J gave up 7 bases, with 16 bases separating them. This CDR3 is 14 amino acids long. The CDR3 DNA reads TGTGCCAGCAGCCCCGACAGGAAAGTCCAGCCCCAGCATTTT. It specifies CASSPDRKVQPQHF.

This sequence joins TRBV11-2 and TRBJ2-6, with unresolved D. CDR3 length: 14 amino acids. In germline, CDR1 is SGHAT, CDR2 FQNNGV. The V end was cut by 3 bases, the J end by 2 bases, with 5 bases between. In nucleotides, the CDR3 is TGTGCCAGCAGCTTTAGGGCTGGGGCCAACGTCCTGACTTTC. This translates into CASSFRAGANVLTF.

J is TRBJ2-7 and V is TRBV5-1; TRBD1 matches 8 bases. The V and J ends lost 4 bases and 6 bases, in that order; junction bases with no gene match: 9. The CDR3 length is 14 residues. In germline, CDR1 is SGHRS, CDR2 YFSETQ. CDR3 coding DNA: TGCGCCAGCAGCCCAGGGACAGGCGGCCTCGAGCAGTACTTC. It is translated as CASSPGTGGLEQYF. Full variable domain (missing parts from reference TRBV5-1 and TRBJ2-7): KAGVTQTPRYLIKTRGQQVTLSCSPISGHRSVSWYQQTPGQGLQFLFEYFSETQRNKGNFPGRFSGRQFSNSRSEMNVSTLELGDSALYLCASSPGTGGLEQYFGPGTRLTVT.

J is TRBJ2-1 and V is TRBV3-1 (or the pseudogene TRBV3-2); D is unclear. The germline CDR1 and CDR2 sequences are LGHDT and YNNKEL (reference sequence). The germline V and J ends were trimmed by 1 base and 8 bases, with 6 bases remaining between them. The CDR3 runs to 12 residues. CDR3 loop: CASSQVPDEQFF. CDR3 nucleotide sequence: TGTGCCAGCAGCCAAGTCCCGGATGAGCAGTTCTTC.

The J gene is TRBJ2-7, the V gene TRBV4-2; perhaps TRBD2 as D (5 bases). Trimming shortened V by 3 bases and J by 7 bases, and 10 bases separated the two germline ends. The germline gives CDR1 LGHNA, CDR2 YNFKEQ. The CDR3 sequence is 12 residues long. The CDR3 is CASSHLGGEQYF. In DNA form, the CDR3 reads TGTGCCAGCAGCCACCTCGGCGGGGAGCAGTACTTC.

As concerns this clone: The same CDR3 also results from other DNA sequences found in this sample. V gene TRBV5-6 combines with J gene TRBJ1-2, with 7 bases aligning to TRBD1. The junction had 4 bases not matched to a gene; V was cut back by 3 bases and J by 5 bases. The germline gives CDR1 SGHDT, CDR2 YYEEEE. The CDR3 has 13 residues. This chain's CDR3 is CASSSGQVYGYTF. CDR3 coding DNA: TGTGCCAGCAGCTCAGGACAGGTTTATGGCTACACCTTC.

The V and J genes are TRBV18 and TRBJ2-7; D is possibly TRBD1 or TRBD2 (6 bases each). In germline, CDR1 is KGHSH, CDR2 LQKENI. CDR3 length: 15 residues. Deletions cut 3 bases from V and 5 bases from J, with 17 bases between. CDR3 sequence: CASSPAQGGLDEQYF. The DNA for the CDR3 is TGTGCCAGCTCACCGGCACAGGGAGGTCTGGACGAGCAGTACTTC.

This sequence joins TRBV5-1 and TRBJ1-1, with 8 bases lining up with TRBD1. V dropped 2 bases and J dropped 8; count of bases not matched to a gene: 5. Germline V gene lookup returns CDR1 SGHRS and CDR2 YFSETQ. This CDR3 has 13 amino acids. CDR3 DNA: TGCGCCAGCAGCTTCTCCGGGACAGGCGAAGCTTTCTTT. Translating gives CASSFSGTGEAFF.

The gene calls are TRBV6-2 or TRBV6-3 and TRBJ1-5, with TRBD1 as a possible D gene (5 bases). Germline-derived CDR1 and CDR2 are MNHEY and SVGEGT. Trimming took 0 bases from V and 6 from J, leaving 9 bases between them. This CDR3 is built from 14 residues. The CDR3 here is CASSYSGRAQPQHF. Written as DNA, the CDR3 is TGTGCCAGCAGTTACTCCGGCAGGGCTCAGCCCCAGCATTTT.

The gene calls are TRBV18 and TRBJ2-1; D is uncertain. The V gene lost 1 base and the J gene lost 4 bases, with 5 bases spanning the gap. This CDR3 comprises 13 residues. The germline CDR1 and CDR2 sequences are KGHSH and LQKENI. The CDR3, as DNA: TGTGCCAGCTCACCACAGACTTACAATGAGCAGTTCTTC. Residues: CASSPQTYNEQFF.